This T cell receptor beta chain was sequenced during a study of spatial heterogeneity in lung cancer (dated by TCRdb to between 2018 and 2021). As for the study more broadly: More beta-chain than alpha-chain transcripts were consistently detected, likely reflecting higher beta-chain transcript abundance. In the raw uncorrected reads, each unique combination of TCR and UMI appeared more than ten times on average. In non-small cell lung cancer, the study made a quantitative comparison of TCR alpha and beta repertoires among multiple tumor regions, matched nontumor lung and blood. Nonsynonymous mutation counts, determined by whole-exome sequencing of tumor tissue, were related to features of the TCR repertoire. At surgery, hundreds of tumor regions, some 61 matched nontumor lung samples and 56 PBMC samples were TCR-sequenced for both alpha and beta chains. Results and caveats for the whole study, not just this receptor: Confirming at a functional level the hypothesis that regional TCRs recognize regional mutations was considered to require additional single-cell paired TCR alpha and beta sequencing. Ubiquitous expanded tumor TCRs showed up in blood more often at tumor resection than at routine follow-up.

In light of the paper, this sample's time point label describes: sample taken at primary tumor resection. Without any cell sorting, TCR sequencing was performed on whole RNA extracted either from tumor and nontumor lung tissue or from cryopreserved PBMC samples. Samples were obtained from approximately 72 patients with early-stage, untreated non-small cell lung cancer from the lung TRACERx cohort. Only patients with enough RNA available from two or more tumor regions were chosen for TCR sequencing. Concerning this clonotype: Its binding antigen is unknown. No qualities accompany the bases; no much larger clone lies one base away.

The CDR3 spans 15 residues, from the cysteine through the phenylalanine. This entry keeps only the CDR3 DNA: 45 bases, framed from base 1. Per the germline V gene, SGHTA is the CDR1 and FQGTGA is the CDR2. The junction shows trimming of 1 base on V and 6 bases on J, and the gene matches do not reach 5 bases of it. Libraries came from 5' RACE. Sequenced on a NextSeq 500. To allow correction of PCR and sequencing errors, the TCR library protocol tagged every TCR cDNA molecule with a unique molecular identifier. On the authors' methods: TCR identification, UMI-based error correction and CDR3 extraction were performed with Decombinator tools. TCRs above a frequency of 2 per 1,000, corresponding to the top 1% of the tumor frequency distribution, were defined as expanded. Rényi diversity was computed with the R vegan package after subsampling each repertoire 100 times to 5,000 TCRs. CDR3 similarity networks were built from amino acid triplet string-kernel similarity, connecting CDR3s with pairwise similarity above 0.82. TCRdb took the public reads, trimmed them with fastp at Q25, ran MiXCR for clone calling and kept in-frame beta chains. One record per CDR3 amino acid sequence lists the most common genes and DNA. V and J calls and clone size were set by TCRdb, not the authors. In this sample the table shows under 75,000 distinct CDR3 sequences, roughly 13% of which occur a single time. More than 7% of the sample is in the top ten clones.

The sample was PBMCs, taken at surgery. In this chain, TRBV7-3 is recombined with TRBJ1-1, with TRBD1 identical over 10 junction bases. The sequence came from a male donor with early-stage non-small cell lung cancer. The base sequence is TGTGCCAGCAGCTTAATAAGGGACAGGGGATCTGAAGCTTTCTTT. The resulting protein is CASSLIRDRGSEAFF.